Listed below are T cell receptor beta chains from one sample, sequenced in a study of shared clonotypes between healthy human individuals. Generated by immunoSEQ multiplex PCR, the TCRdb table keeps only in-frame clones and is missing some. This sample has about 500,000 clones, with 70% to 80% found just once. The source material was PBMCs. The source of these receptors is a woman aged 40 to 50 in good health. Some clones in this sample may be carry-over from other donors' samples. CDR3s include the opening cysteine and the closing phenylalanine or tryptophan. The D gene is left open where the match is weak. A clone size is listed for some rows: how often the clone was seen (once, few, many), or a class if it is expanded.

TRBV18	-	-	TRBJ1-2	CASSLPGPHPGDFGYTF	TGTGCCAGCTCGCTGCCGGGACCTCATCCCGGGGACTTTGGCTACACCTTC
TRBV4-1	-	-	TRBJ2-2	CASSQERGMGGRVGTGELFF	TGCGCCAGCAGCCAAGAGAGGGGTATGGGGGGCAGAGTAGGCACCGGGGAGCTGTTTTTT
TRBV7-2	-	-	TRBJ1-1	CASSLGGSEAFF	TGTGCCAGCAGCTTAGGGGGGAGTGAAGCTTTCTTT
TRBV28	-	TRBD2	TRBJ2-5	CASSLGLAAHQETQYF	TGTGCCAGCAGTTTAGGACTAGCGGCACATCAAGAGACCCAGTACTTC
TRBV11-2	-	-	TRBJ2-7	CASSLRGGYEQYF	TGTGCCAGCAGCTTACGAGGGGGCTACGAGCAGTACTTC
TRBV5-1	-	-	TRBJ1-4	CASSSSGGTGEKLFF	TGCGCCAGCAGCAGCAGTGGGGGAACGGGTGAAAAACTGTTTTTT
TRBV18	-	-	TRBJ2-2	CASSPPRVTGELFF	TGTGCCAGCTCACCACCCAGGGTCACCGGGGAGCTGTTTTTT
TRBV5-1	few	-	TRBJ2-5	CASSAFQETQYF	TGCGCCAGCAGCGCCTTCCAAGAGACCCAGTACTTC
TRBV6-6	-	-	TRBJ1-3	CASSYSYAPGDTIYF	TGTGCCAGCAGTTACTCGTACGCCCCAGGCGACACCATATATTTT
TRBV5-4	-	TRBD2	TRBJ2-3	CASSLEGGSTDTQYF	TGTGCCAGCAGCTTGGAGGGAGGGAGCACAGATACGCAGTATTTT
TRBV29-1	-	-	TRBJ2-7	CSVEQGFEQYF	TGCAGCGTTGAACAGGGGTTCGAGCAGTACTTC
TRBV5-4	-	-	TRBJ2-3	CASSFLQTTDTQYF	TGTGCCAGCAGCTTCCTGCAGACCACCGATACGCAGTATTTT
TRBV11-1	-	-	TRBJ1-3	CARGGPVSSGNTIYF	TGTGCCAGGGGGGGGCCCGTTAGCTCTGGAAACACCATATATTTT
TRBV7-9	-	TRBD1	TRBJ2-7	CASSLEGATYEQYF	TGTGCCAGCAGCTTAGAGGGGGCAACCTACGAGCAGTACTTC
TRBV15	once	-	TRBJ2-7	CATSRDPLYEQYF	TGTGCCACCAGCAGAGATCCCCTTTACGAGCAGTACTTC
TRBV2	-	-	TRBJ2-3	CASSRDSGTDTQYF	TGTGCCAGCAGTAGGGACTCAGGCACAGATACGCAGTATTTT
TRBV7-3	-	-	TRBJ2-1	CASSLSGQFYNEQFF	TGTGCCAGCAGCTTAAGTGGGCAGTTCTACAATGAGCAGTTCTTC
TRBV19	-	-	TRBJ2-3	CASSTGGGVVTDTQYF	TGTGCCAGTAGTACTGGTGGAGGGGTGGTCACAGATACGCAGTATTTT
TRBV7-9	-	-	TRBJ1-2	CASSLVSGVRGYTF	TGTGCCAGCAGCTTAGTCTCGGGGGTTCGGGGCTACACCTTC
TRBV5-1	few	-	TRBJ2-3	CASSSGLTDYTDTQYF	TGCGCCAGCAGCTCGGGACTTACGGACTACACAGATACGCAGTATTTT
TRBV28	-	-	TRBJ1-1	CASSLVVNTEAFF	TGTGCCAGCAGTTTAGTGGTGAACACTGAAGCTTTCTTT
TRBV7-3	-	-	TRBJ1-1	CASSFRATEAFF	TGTGCCAGCAGCTTCAGGGCGACTGAAGCTTTCTTT
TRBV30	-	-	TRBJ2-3	CAWSTHTDTQYF	TGTGCCTGGAGCACACACACAGATACGCAGTATTTT
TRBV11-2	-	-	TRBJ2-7	CASSLDSGWGYEQYF	TGTGCCAGCAGCTTAGATTCGGGTTGGGGTTACGAGCAGTACTTC
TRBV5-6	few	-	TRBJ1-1	CASSFDAGLSNTEAFF	TGTGCCAGCAGCTTCGACGCGGGACTCTCGAACACTGAAGCTTTCTTT
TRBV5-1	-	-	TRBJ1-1	CASSLDPGLNTEAFF	TGCGCCAGCAGCTTGGATCCGGGTTTGAACACTGAAGCTTTCTTT
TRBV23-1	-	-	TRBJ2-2	CASSHRGPRANTGELFF	TGCGCCAGCAGTCACCGGGGGCCAAGAGCGAACACCGGGGAGCTGTTTTTT
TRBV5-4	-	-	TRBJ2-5	CASSSTEEGLETQYF	TGTGCCAGCAGCTCCACCGAGGAGGGCCTTGAGACCCAGTACTTC
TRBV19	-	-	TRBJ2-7	CASSPGPSITYEQYF	TGTGCCAGTAGTCCAGGGCCATCAATTACCTACGAGCAGTACTTC